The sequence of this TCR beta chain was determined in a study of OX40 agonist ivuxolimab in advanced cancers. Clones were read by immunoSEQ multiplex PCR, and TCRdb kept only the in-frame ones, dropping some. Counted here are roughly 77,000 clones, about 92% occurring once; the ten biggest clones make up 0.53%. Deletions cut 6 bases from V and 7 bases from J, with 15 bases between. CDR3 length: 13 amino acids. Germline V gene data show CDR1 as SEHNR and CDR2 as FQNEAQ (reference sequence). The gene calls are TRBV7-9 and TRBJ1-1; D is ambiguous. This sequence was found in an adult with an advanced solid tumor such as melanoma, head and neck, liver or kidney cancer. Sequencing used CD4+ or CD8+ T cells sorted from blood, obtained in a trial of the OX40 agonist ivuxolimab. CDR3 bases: TGTGCCAGCAGTCTTATCAACTCAGGTGAAGCTTTCTTT. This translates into CASSLINSGEAFF.